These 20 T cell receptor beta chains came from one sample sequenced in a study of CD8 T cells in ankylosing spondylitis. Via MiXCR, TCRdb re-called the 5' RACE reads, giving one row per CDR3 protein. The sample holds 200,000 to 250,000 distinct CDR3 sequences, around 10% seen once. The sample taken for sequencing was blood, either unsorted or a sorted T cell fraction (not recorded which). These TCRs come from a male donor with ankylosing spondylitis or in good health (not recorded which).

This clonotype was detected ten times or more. The CDR3 DNA reads TGTGCCAGCAGCTCGGGACAGCAAAACATTCAGTACTTC. It is translated as CASSSGQQNIQYF. V and J are TRBV11-2 and TRBJ2-4; TRBD1 aligns across 7 bases. V was clipped by 4 bases and J by 5 bases; unmatched bases: 2. The germline V gene encodes CDR1 SGHAT and CDR2 FQNNGV. CDR3 length equals 13 residues.

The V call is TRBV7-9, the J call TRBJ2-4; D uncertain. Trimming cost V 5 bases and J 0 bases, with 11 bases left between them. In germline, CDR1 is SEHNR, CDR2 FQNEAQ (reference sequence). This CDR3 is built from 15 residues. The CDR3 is CASSGVPLAKNIQYF. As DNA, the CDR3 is TGTGCCAGCAGCGGGGTACCCTTAGCCAAAAACATTCAGTACTTC.

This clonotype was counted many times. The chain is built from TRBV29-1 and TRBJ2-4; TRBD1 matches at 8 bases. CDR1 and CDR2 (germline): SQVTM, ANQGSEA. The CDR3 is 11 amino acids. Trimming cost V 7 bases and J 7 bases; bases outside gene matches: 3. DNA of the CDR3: TGCAGCGCCAGGACAGGGAACATTCAGTACTTC. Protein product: CSARTGNIQYF.

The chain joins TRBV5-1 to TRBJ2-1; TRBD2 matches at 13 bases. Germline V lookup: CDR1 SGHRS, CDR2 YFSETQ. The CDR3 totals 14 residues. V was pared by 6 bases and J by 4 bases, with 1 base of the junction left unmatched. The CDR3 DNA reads TGCGCCAGCAAGACTAGCGGGAGGTACAATGAGCAGTTCTTC. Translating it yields CASKTSGRYNEQFF.

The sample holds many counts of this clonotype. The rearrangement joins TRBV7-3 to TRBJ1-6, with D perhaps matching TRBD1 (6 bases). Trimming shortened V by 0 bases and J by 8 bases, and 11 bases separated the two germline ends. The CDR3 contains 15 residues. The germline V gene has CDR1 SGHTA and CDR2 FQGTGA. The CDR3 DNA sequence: TGTGCCAGCAGCTTAACGGGGGGGGCTGATTCACCCCTCCACTTT. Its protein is CASSLTGGADSPLHF.

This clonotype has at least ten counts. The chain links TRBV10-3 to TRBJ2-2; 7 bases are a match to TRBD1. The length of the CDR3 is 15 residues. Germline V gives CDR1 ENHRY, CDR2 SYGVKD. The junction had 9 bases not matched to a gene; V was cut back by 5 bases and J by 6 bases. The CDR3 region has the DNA TGTGCCATCAGTATACAGGGGCCGAGGGCCGGGGAGCTGTTTTTT. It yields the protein CAISIQGPRAGELFF.

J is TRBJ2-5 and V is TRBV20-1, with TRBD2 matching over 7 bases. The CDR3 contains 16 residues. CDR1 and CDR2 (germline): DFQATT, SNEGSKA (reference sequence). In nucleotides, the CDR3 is TGCTGCGTCCCGACCCCTACAGCGGGAAACCAAGAGACCCAGTACTTC. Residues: CCVPTPTAGNQETQYF.

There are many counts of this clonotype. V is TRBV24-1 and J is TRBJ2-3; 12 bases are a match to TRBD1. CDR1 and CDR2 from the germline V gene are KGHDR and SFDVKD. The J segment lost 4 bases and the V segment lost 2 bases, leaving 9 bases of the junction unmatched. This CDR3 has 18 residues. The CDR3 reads CATSDWDRGLKEPDTQYF. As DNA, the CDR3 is TGTGCCACCAGTGATTGGGACAGGGGGCTTAAAGAACCAGATACGCAGTATTTT.

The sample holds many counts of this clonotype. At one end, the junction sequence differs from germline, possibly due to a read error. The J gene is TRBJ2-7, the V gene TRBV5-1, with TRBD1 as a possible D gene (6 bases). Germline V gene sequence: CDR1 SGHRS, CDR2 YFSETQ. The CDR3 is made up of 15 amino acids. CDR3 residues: CASRLETGSNYEQYF. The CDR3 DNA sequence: TGCGCCAGCAGGTTGGAGACAGGTAGCAACTACGAGCAGTACTTC.

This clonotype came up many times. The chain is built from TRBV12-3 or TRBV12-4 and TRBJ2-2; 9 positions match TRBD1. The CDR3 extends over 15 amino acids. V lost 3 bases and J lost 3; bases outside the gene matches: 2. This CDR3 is CASSFHRGHTGELFF. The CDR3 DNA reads TGTGCCAGCAGTTTCCACAGGGGGCACACCGGGGAGCTGTTTTTT.

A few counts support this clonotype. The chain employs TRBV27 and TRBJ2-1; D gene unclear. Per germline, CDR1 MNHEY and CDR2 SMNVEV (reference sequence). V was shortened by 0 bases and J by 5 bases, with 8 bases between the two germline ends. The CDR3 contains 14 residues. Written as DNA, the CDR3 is TGTGCCAGCAGTTTATCGCCCACGAACAATGAGCAGTTCTTC. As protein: CASSLSPTNNEQFF.

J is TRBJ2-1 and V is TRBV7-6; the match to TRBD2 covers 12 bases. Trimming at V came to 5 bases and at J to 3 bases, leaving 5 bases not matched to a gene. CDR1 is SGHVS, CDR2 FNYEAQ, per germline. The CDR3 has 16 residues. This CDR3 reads CASSQRTSGVYNEQFF. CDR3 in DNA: TGTGCCAGCAGCCAGCGGACTAGCGGGGTCTACAATGAGCAGTTCTTC. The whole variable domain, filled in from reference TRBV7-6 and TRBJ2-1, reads GAGVSQSPRYKVTKRGQDVALRCDPISGHVSLYWYRQALGQGPEFLTYFNYEAQQDKSGLPNDRFSAERPEGSISTLTIQRTEQRDSAMYRCASSQRTSGVYNEQFFGPGTRLTVL.

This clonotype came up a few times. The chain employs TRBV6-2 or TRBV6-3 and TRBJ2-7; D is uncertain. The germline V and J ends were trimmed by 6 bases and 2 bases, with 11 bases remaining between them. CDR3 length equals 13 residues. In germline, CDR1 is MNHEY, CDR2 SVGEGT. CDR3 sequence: CASRKPPTYEQYF. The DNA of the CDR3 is TGTGCCAGCAGAAAACCCCCCACCTACGAGCAGTACTTC.

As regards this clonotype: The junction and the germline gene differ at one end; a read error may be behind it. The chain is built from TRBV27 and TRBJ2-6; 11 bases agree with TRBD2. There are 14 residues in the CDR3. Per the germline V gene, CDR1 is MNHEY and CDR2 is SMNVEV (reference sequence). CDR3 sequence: CASRGLAGSNALTF. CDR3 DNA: TGTGCCAGCCGAGGACTAGCGGGTTCCAACGCCCTGACTTTC.

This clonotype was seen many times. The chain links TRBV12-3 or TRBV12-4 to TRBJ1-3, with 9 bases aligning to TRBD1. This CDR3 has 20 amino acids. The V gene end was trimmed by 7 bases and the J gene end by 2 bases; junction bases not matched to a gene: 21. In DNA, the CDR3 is TGTGCCAGCACCACCCGCGGGACAGGGAGTGTTGGTACCCCTGGAAACACCATATATTTT. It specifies CASTTRGTGSVGTPGNTIYF.

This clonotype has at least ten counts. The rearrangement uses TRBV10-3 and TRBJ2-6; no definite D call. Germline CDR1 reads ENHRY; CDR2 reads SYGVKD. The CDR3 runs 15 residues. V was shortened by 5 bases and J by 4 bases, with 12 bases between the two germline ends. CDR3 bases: TGTGCCATCAGTAGGCCCGGCGAGGGGGCCAACGTCCTGACTTTC. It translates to CAISRPGEGANVLTF.

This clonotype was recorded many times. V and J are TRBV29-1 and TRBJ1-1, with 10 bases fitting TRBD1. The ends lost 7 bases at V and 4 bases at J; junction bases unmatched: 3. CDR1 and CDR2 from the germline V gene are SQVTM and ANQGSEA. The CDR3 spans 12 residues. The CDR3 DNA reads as TGCAGCGCTGGGGACAGGGGCACTGAAGCTTTCTTT. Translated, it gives CSAGDRGTEAFF.

The CDR3 nucleotides read TGCGCCAGCACGAGGGGAGGTGCCTACGAGCAGTACTTC. Protein: CASTRGGAYEQYF. The genes are TRBV5-1 and TRBJ2-7, with TRBD2 as a possible D gene (6 bases). Trimming left V 6 bases short and J 2 bases short, with 12 bases between. The CDR3 has 13 residues. CDR1 and CDR2 (germline): SGHRS, YFSETQ.

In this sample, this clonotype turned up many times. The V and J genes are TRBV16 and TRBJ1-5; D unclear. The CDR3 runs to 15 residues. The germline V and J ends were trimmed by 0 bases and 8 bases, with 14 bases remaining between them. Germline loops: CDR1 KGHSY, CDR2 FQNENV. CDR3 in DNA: TGTGCCAGCAGCCAATCGAGGTCAGATCTGGAGCCCCAGCATTTT. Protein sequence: CASSQSRSDLEPQHF.

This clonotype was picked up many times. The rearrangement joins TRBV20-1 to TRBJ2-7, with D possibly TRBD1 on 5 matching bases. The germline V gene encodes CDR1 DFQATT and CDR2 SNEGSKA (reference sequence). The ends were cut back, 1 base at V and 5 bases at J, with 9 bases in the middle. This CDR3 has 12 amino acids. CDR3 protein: CSARGTNHEQYF. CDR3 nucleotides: TGCAGTGCTAGAGGGACAAACCACGAGCAGTACTTC.